These T cell receptor beta chains were read from a single sample in a study of STAT5B mutations in CD4+ large granular lymphocyte leukemia. Method: immunoSEQ multiplex PCR; TCRdb's copy keeps in-frame clones and lacks some. Found here are about 31,000 clones, about two thirds of them singletons; the top ten hold 1.1%. Sequencing was carried out using CD4+ T cells from blood buffy coats. All receptors come from a human donor in good health. CDR3s include the opening cysteine and the closing phenylalanine or tryptophan. The order of the fields is D gene, J gene, clone size, V gene, CDR3 DNA, CDR3 protein. The D gene is left open where the match is weak. The size entry is marked missing in some rows and otherwise reads once, few, many or a size class.

d_gene: TRBD1; j_gene: TRBJ2-1; abundance: .; v_gene: TRBV19; CDR3nt: TGTGCCAGTAGGACCGGGACAGGTTACAATGAGCAGTTCTTC; CDR3aa: CASRTGTGYNEQFF
d_gene: .; j_gene: TRBJ1-4; abundance: .; v_gene: TRBV19; CDR3nt: TGTGCCAGTACTCACCTCCGGCCGGGGGGTAGTGAAAAACTGTTTTTT; CDR3aa: CASTHLRPGGSEKLFF
d_gene: .; j_gene: TRBJ1-4; abundance: .; v_gene: TRBV18; CDR3nt: TGTGCCAGCTCACCAGTTCAAACAGTGAGTCTTGAAAAACTGTTTTTT; CDR3aa: CASSPVQTVSLEKLFF
d_gene: .; j_gene: TRBJ2-1; abundance: .; v_gene: TRBV4-2; CDR3nt: TGTGCCAGCAGCCAAGTTACCACAGGGGGGGGGTTGAATGAGCAGTTCTTC; CDR3aa: CASSQVTTGGGLNEQFF
d_gene: .; j_gene: TRBJ2-3; abundance: .; v_gene: TRBV29-1; CDR3nt: TGCAGCGTTGATAGAGGGGGGACAGATACGCAGTATTTT; CDR3aa: CSVDRGGTDTQYF
d_gene: TRBD1; j_gene: TRBJ1-1; abundance: .; v_gene: TRBV9; CDR3nt: TGTGCCAGCAGCGCACGACAGGGGGCGGACACTGAAGCTTTCTTT; CDR3aa: CASSARQGADTEAFF
d_gene: TRBD2; j_gene: TRBJ2-1; abundance: .; v_gene: TRBV30; CDR3nt: TGTGCCTGGAGTTACCCCCCGGGACTAGCGTTCAATGAGCAGTTCTTC; CDR3aa: CAWSYPPGLAFNEQFF
d_gene: .; j_gene: TRBJ2-1; abundance: .; v_gene: TRBV7-9; CDR3nt: TGTGCCAGCAGCTTAGCGGTCGTGAGCAATGAGCAGTTCTTC; CDR3aa: CASSLAVVSNEQFF
d_gene: .; j_gene: TRBJ2-1; abundance: .; v_gene: TRBV27; CDR3nt: TGTGCCAGCAGTCGCACATCGAGCTCCTACAATGAGCAGTTCTTC; CDR3aa: CASSRTSSSYNEQFF
d_gene: .; j_gene: TRBJ1-2; abundance: .; v_gene: TRBV28; CDR3nt: TGTGCCAGCCTTGAACAGGCCGGATACGGCTACACCTTC; CDR3aa: CASLEQAGYGYTF
d_gene: .; j_gene: TRBJ2-2; abundance: few; v_gene: TRBV10-1; CDR3nt: TGCGCCAGCAGTGTGGGCCTCCTGATGAACACCGGGGAGCTGTTTTTT; CDR3aa: CASSVGLLMNTGELFF
d_gene: TRBD2; j_gene: TRBJ2-3; abundance: .; v_gene: TRBV2; CDR3nt: TGTGCCAGCGGCATCGGCGGGGAGGGTTATACGCAGTATTTT; CDR3aa: CASGIGGEGYTQYF
d_gene: TRBD2; j_gene: TRBJ2-5; abundance: .; v_gene: TRBV14; CDR3nt: TGTGCCAGCAGCTTCGGACTAGCGGGAGAGACCCAGTACTTC; CDR3aa: CASSFGLAGETQYF
d_gene: .; j_gene: TRBJ1-5; abundance: .; v_gene: TRBV28; CDR3nt: TGTGCCAGCAAGTTGCAGAGGGGGGGGAGTTATAGCAATCAGCCCCAGCATTTT; CDR3aa: CASKLQRGGSYSNQPQHF
d_gene: .; j_gene: TRBJ2-1; abundance: .; v_gene: TRBV7-8; CDR3nt: TGTGCCAGCAGCCTAAGCCGGATCATCTCCTACAATGAGCAGTTCTTC; CDR3aa: CASSLSRIISYNEQFF
d_gene: .; j_gene: TRBJ2-7; abundance: .; v_gene: TRBV6-1; CDR3nt: TGTGCCAGCAGCGTAACCTGGGGGCGCAGCGAGCAGTACTTC; CDR3aa: CASSVTWGRSEQYF
d_gene: .; j_gene: TRBJ1-1; abundance: .; v_gene: TRBV5-6; CDR3nt: TGTGCCAGCAGCCGGGGGCACTCCTTGAACACTGAAGCTTTCTTT; CDR3aa: CASSRGHSLNTEAFF
d_gene: TRBD2; j_gene: TRBJ2-1; abundance: .; v_gene: TRBV18; CDR3nt: TGTGCCAGCTCATCCTTTAGCGGGAAAGGAACCTACAATGAGCAGTTCTTC; CDR3aa: CASSSFSGKGTYNEQFF
d_gene: TRBD2; j_gene: TRBJ2-2; abundance: few; v_gene: TRBV9; CDR3nt: TGTGCCAGCAGCGAGCCCGAGAGCGGGAGTACGGACACCGGGGAGCTGTTTTTT; CDR3aa: CASSEPESGSTDTGELFF
d_gene: TRBD2; j_gene: TRBJ2-1; abundance: once; v_gene: TRBV11-2; CDR3nt: TGTGCCAGCAGCCCCCAAGGTCCGGGGACTAGCAATAATGAGCAGTTCTTC; CDR3aa: CASSPQGPGTSNNEQFF
d_gene: .; j_gene: TRBJ1-5; abundance: .; v_gene: TRBV2; CDR3nt: TGTGCCAGCAGTGAAAACGGGGGCAATCAGCCCCAGCATTTT; CDR3aa: CASSENGGNQPQHF
d_gene: TRBD2; j_gene: TRBJ2-2; abundance: .; v_gene: TRBV19; CDR3nt: TGTGCCAGTAGTATTAGGTCGGGGACTAGCGGGACTAACACCGGGGAGCTGTTTTTT; CDR3aa: CASSIRSGTSGTNTGELFF
d_gene: .; j_gene: TRBJ1-2; abundance: .; v_gene: TRBV6-6; CDR3nt: TGTGCCAGCACCCAGGGAGGGGATTGGTATGGCTACACCTTC; CDR3aa: CASTQGGDWYGYTF
d_gene: .; j_gene: TRBJ2-3; abundance: .; v_gene: TRBV27; CDR3nt: TGTGCCAGCAGTTTACTGGAGTCAGATACGCAGTATTTT; CDR3aa: CASSLLESDTQYF
d_gene: .; j_gene: TRBJ1-1; abundance: .; v_gene: TRBV28; CDR3nt: TGTGCCAGCAGTGGGCTGACAGGTGAAGCTTTCTTT; CDR3aa: CASSGLTGEAFF
d_gene: .; j_gene: TRBJ2-1; abundance: .; v_gene: TRBV11-3; CDR3nt: TGTGCCAGCAGCTCGGGAATCAGAGACAATGAGCAGTTCTTC; CDR3aa: CASSSGIRDNEQFF
d_gene: .; j_gene: TRBJ1-1; abundance: few; v_gene: TRBV25-1; CDR3nt: TGTGCCAGCAGTGAGGGAAACACTGAAGCTTTCTTT; CDR3aa: CASSEGNTEAFF
d_gene: .; j_gene: TRBJ2-1; abundance: once; v_gene: TRBV7-2; CDR3nt: TGTGCCAGCAGCATTCCGGGCGGGAACAATGAGCAGTTCTTC; CDR3aa: CASSIPGGNNEQFF
d_gene: .; j_gene: TRBJ2-1; abundance: .; v_gene: TRBV30; CDR3nt: TGTGCCTGCAGTGGCGAACCGCCAGCCCATGAGCAGTTCTTC; CDR3aa: CACSGEPPAHEQFF
d_gene: TRBD1; j_gene: TRBJ1-2; abundance: .; v_gene: TRBV19; CDR3nt: TGTGCCAGTAAAACAGGGGGGAACTATGGCTACACCTTC; CDR3aa: CASKTGGNYGYTF
d_gene: TRBD1; j_gene: TRBJ1-1; abundance: .; v_gene: TRBV29-1; CDR3nt: TGCAGCATGTGGGACAGGGGGAACACTGAAGCTTTCTTT; CDR3aa: CSMWDRGNTEAFF
d_gene: TRBD1; j_gene: TRBJ2-7; abundance: few; v_gene: TRBV11-3; CDR3nt: TGTGCCAGCAGCCGGACAGGGGGGTACGAGCAGTACTTC; CDR3aa: CASSRTGGYEQYF
d_gene: .; j_gene: TRBJ2-7; abundance: .; v_gene: TRBV7-8; CDR3nt: TGTGCCAGCAGCTTGTTTAGCGGCGACTTTCGGGAGCAGTACTTC; CDR3aa: CASSLFSGDFREQYF
d_gene: TRBD2; j_gene: TRBJ2-1; abundance: .; v_gene: TRBV2; CDR3nt: TGTGCCAGCACCTACAGGTCGGGGGGGCAGTTCTTC; CDR3aa: CASTYRSGGQFF
d_gene: .; j_gene: TRBJ2-5; abundance: .; v_gene: TRBV20-1; CDR3nt: TGCAGTGCTAGGGAAGAGACCCAGTACTTC; CDR3aa: CSAREETQYF
d_gene: TRBD1; j_gene: TRBJ2-3; abundance: .; v_gene: TRBV6-1; CDR3nt: TGTGCCAGCAGTGAAGCATTTCAGGGGGAACGAAATACGCAGTATTTT; CDR3aa: CASSEAFQGERNTQYF
d_gene: .; j_gene: TRBJ1-1; abundance: .; v_gene: TRBV5-1; CDR3nt: TGCGCCAGCAGTAGGGACATGAACACTGAAGCTTTCTTT; CDR3aa: CASSRDMNTEAFF
d_gene: .; j_gene: TRBJ1-1; abundance: .; v_gene: TRBV29-1; CDR3nt: TGCAGCGTGACAGACATGAACACTGAAGCTTTCTTT; CDR3aa: CSVTDMNTEAFF
d_gene: .; j_gene: TRBJ2-7; abundance: .; v_gene: TRBV6-5; CDR3nt: TGTGCCAGCGGTAGGGGGGACTGGCGTGCTTACGAGCAGTACTTC; CDR3aa: CASGRGDWRAYEQYF
d_gene: .; j_gene: TRBJ1-1; abundance: .; v_gene: TRBV28; CDR3nt: TGTGCCAGCAGTATGGCAGGGGCGATCACTGAAGCTTTCTTT; CDR3aa: CASSMAGAITEAFF
d_gene: TRBD1; j_gene: TRBJ2-5; abundance: .; v_gene: TRBV18; CDR3nt: TGTGCCAGCTCACCTTCGACAGGGAGAGAAGAGACCCAGTACTTC; CDR3aa: CASSPSTGREETQYF
d_gene: .; j_gene: TRBJ1-1; abundance: .; v_gene: TRBV5-5; CDR3nt: TGTGCCAGCAGCTCAAGACAGGAGGTCACTGAAGCTTTCTTT; CDR3aa: CASSSRQEVTEAFF
d_gene: .; j_gene: TRBJ2-1; abundance: .; v_gene: TRBV7-2; CDR3nt: TGTGCCAGCAGCTTAAGGGGTAGCCAGGGGCTGTTCTTC; CDR3aa: CASSLRGSQGLFF
d_gene: TRBD2; j_gene: TRBJ2-2; abundance: .; v_gene: TRBV16; CDR3nt: TGTGCCAGCAGCCAATCGGTAGTAGCGGGGACCGGGGAGCTGTTTTTT; CDR3aa: CASSQSVVAGTGELFF
d_gene: .; j_gene: TRBJ2-6; abundance: .; v_gene: TRBV4-3; CDR3nt: TGCGCCAGCAGCCAAGATTACCCAGGATCCGGGGCCAACGTCCTGACTTTC; CDR3aa: CASSQDYPGSGANVLTF
d_gene: .; j_gene: TRBJ2-7; abundance: .; v_gene: TRBV27; CDR3nt: TGTGCCAGCAGTCCCCCAGGGGTGTCCTACGAGCAGTACTTC; CDR3aa: CASSPPGVSYEQYF
d_gene: TRBD1; j_gene: TRBJ1-1; abundance: .; v_gene: TRBV6-1; CDR3nt: TGTGCCAGCAGTGATTATTCGGCCGGGACAGGGGGGAGGAACACTGAAGCTTTCTTT; CDR3aa: CASSDYSAGTGGRNTEAFF
d_gene: .; j_gene: TRBJ2-3; abundance: .; v_gene: TRBV30; CDR3nt: TGTGCCTGGGCCAGGGTTGGGGGGACAGATACGCAGTATTTT; CDR3aa: CAWARVGGTDTQYF